This T cell receptor (beta chain) was captured by sequencing in a study of blood T cells in healthy people across ages (dated by TCRdb to about 2015). About the study as a whole: Template switching captured roughly one uniquely barcoded TCR beta cDNA molecule per two T cells in model experiments. To track age-related changes in TCR beta repertoire diversity, the study relied on deep sequencing normalized with unique cDNA molecular identifiers. Donors were grouped into four age groups: young (average approximately 16 years), middle-aged (under 40), aged (around 66) and long-lived (just over 80). Donors of different ages were randomly distributed across sequencing lanes to avoid experimental bias. Using the same blood draw, the study looked at two additional independent replicas of 1 million unique cDNA reads for two donors, one aged 18 to 30 and the other aged 80 or older. Overall results and qualifications from the work: As age increased, observed TCR beta diversity per million T cells dropped in a roughly linear way, and a significant reduction was already evident by age about 40. There was a strong correlation between observed TCR beta diversity and the percentage of naive T cells measured by flow cytometry. Total diversity estimates from one million sequenced T cells were considered lower bounds and underestimates. Bulk unsorted PBMC profiling prevented conclusive comparison of naive and antigen-experienced compartments. Compared with the aged group, more naive CD4+ T cells, fewer expanded clones and increased TCR diversity were shown by the long-lived group, suggesting age selection. The CMV infection status of donors was not known, potentially confounding age-related changes in expanded clonotypes.

Regarding this clonotype: Its specific antigen is unknown. No per-base quality is available; no much larger clone lies one base away.

Library construction relied on 5' RACE. The instrument was an Illumina HiSeq 2500. The second PCR ran for roughly 7 to 12 cycles and used a J-beta primer mix along with a sample-barcoded 5' primer. Each TCR beta cDNA molecule received a unique molecular identifier from a template-switch 5' adaptor carrying 12 random nucleotides. Each sample yielded at least 3 million CDR3-containing paired-end reads. First-strand cDNA synthesis was performed from all RNA using the Mint cDNA synthesis kit, with priming by a TRBC-specific oligonucleotide. All cDNA was treated with uracil-DNA glycosylase and then went through a first 18-cycle PCR with the universal primers M1SS and BC2_uni_R. Concerning the study's data processing: Each sample was normalized by randomly selecting 1 million high-quality reads, each carrying a distinct molecular identifier. Reads sharing molecular identifiers were discarded rather than binned into consensus sequences. MiTCR, set to a Q25 quality threshold and the strictest error-elimination algorithm, was used for CDR3 identification, clonotype clustering and error correction. A nonparametric unseen species model with Euler transformation was used to estimate lower-bound total TCR beta diversity. TCRdb trimmed public reads at Q25 via fastp, called clones via MiXCR and kept in-frame beta chains. Rows are combined by CDR3 protein, so each entry shows the most common genes and DNA. It is TCRdb's table, rather than the study itself, that gives the V and J calls and clone size. The sample records 1.6 million or so distinct CDR3 sequences, about 35% of which are singletons. Around 11% of the sample is held by the ten biggest clonotypes.

The donors were roughly 40 Caucasian individuals from Russia, aged roughly 6 to 90 years, who were systemically healthy. Each donor gave about 9.8 milliliters of peripheral blood, drawn into EDTA-treated Vacutainer tubes. PBMCs were isolated by Ficoll-Paque density-gradient centrifugation, with at least 6.5 million obtained per sample. Trizol reagent was used to extract total RNA from PBMCs, with at least 6 micrograms per sample. For every donor, an aliquot of PBMCs went through flow cytometry to measure the percentages of naive CD45RAhigh/CD27high T cells. Including cysteine and phenylalanine, the CDR3 has 14 amino acids. The only DNA kept is the CDR3, 42 bases in frame from the first base. V loses 11 bases of germline sequence and J loses 3 bases, and the interval between the two ends is 18 bases. For CDR1 and CDR2, the germline V gene (reference sequence) lists SEHNR and FQNEAQ.

The sequence was obtained from a woman in her 30s in good health. The sample comprised blood. The rearranged chain carries TRBV7-9 and TRBJ2-3; the D gene is perhaps TRBD1 or TRBD2, as each covers 6 bases. The CDR3 protein sequence reads: CASTGTFTTDTQYF. The sequenced DNA is TGTGCCTCAACAGGGACTTTCACAACAGATACGCAGTATTTT.